The entry that follows covers one T cell receptor (beta chain) sequence. As yet, its antigen is unknown. This sample is part of a study of cytomegalovirus exposure and HLA in healthy donors. Study overall: The Caucasian-associated ancestry cluster contained 81% of the approximately 420 genotyped donors. Study conclusions and caveats: What TCR beta sequences reportedly achieved was accurate prediction of HLA-A and HLA-B alleles in most subjects. Trimming of TCR beta V- and J-genes showed a link, identified in a later analysis, to a missense DCLRE1C variant.

Researchers ran the PCR with 60 Vbeta and 13 Jbeta primers. Clones were sequenced by immunoSEQ multiplex PCR, and TCRdb holds only the in-frame ones, with some missing. The sample has around 150,000 clones, roughly four fifths seen once. The germline CDR1 and CDR2 sequences are SGHRS and YFSETQ. This CDR3 is 15 amino acids long. The V end lost 3 bases, the J end lost 0 bases, and 12 bases lay between the germline ends. This receptor was taken from a man aged 60 to 75 in good health and CMV-seronegative. The chain combines TRBV5-1 with TRBJ1-1; D may be TRBD1 (6 bases). The material sequenced was PBMCs. The CDR3 is CASSSQGTVNTEAFF. The CDR3 DNA is TGCGCCAGCAGCTCCCAGGGGACCGTGAACACTGAAGCTTTCTTT.